The 28 T cell receptor beta chains below all came from one sample that was sequenced in a study of response to subunit inactivated influenza vaccine. TCRdb re-analysed the RT-PCR reads in MiXCR, keeping a single row per CDR3 protein. The repertoire holds roughly 460,000 distinct CDR3 sequences, with 9.5% to 12% as singletons. This sample comprised PBMCs from blood, obtained more than 35 days after vaccination. These receptors were obtained from a man in his fifties who received an inactivated influenza vaccine.

The chain uses TRBV4-1 and TRBJ2-3; 7 nucleotides line up with TRBD1. CDR3 length: 15 amino acids. The germline CDR1 and CDR2 sequences are MGHRA and YSYEKL. The junction had 6 bases not matched to a gene; V was cut back by 4 bases and J by 2 bases. In DNA, the CDR3 is TGCGCCAGCAGCCTCCGGGACAGCTCCACAGATACGCAGTATTTT. Its translation: CASSLRDSSTDTQYF.

This clonotype showed up many times. The CDR3 is CASSQQLSSYEQYF. In DNA, the CDR3 is TGTGCCAGCAGCCAACAGTTGAGCTCCTACGAGCAGTACTTC. The genes are TRBV3-1 and TRBJ2-7; no firm D call. Germline CDR1 reads LGHDT; CDR2 reads YNNKEL (reference sequence). V gave up 2 bases and J gave up 0 bases, with 8 bases separating them. The CDR3 is 14 amino acids.

This clonotype came up a few times. The chain joins TRBV5-1 to TRBJ2-1; D uncertain. V lost 4 bases and J lost 6, with 11 bases in between. CDR1 is SGHRS, CDR2 YFSETQ, per germline. This CDR3 has 13 amino acids. CDR3 bases: TGCGCCAGCAGCCATACCCTCCGCAATGAGCAGTTCTTC. Its translation is CASSHTLRNEQFF. The variable domain in full, completed from reference TRBV5-1 and TRBJ2-1, reads KAGVTQTPRYLIKTRGQQVTLSCSPISGHRSVSWYQQTPGQGLQFLFEYFSETQRNKGNFPGRFSGRQFSNSRSEMNVSTLELGDSALYLCASSHTLRNEQFFGPGTRLTVL.

This clonotype was seen a few times. The chain uses TRBV9 and TRBJ2-5; 13 bases align to TRBD2. Germline values: CDR1 SGDLS, CDR2 YYNGEE. The CDR3 runs to 15 residues. V lost 3 bases, J lost 2 bases, and 1 base stayed unmatched. The CDR3 region has the DNA TGTGCCAGCAGCGAGGGACTAGCGGGACAAGAGACCCAGTACTTC. Its protein is CASSEGLAGQETQYF.

This clonotype was counted a few times. This chain joins TRBV28 and TRBJ1-2; the D is unclear. Germline V CDR1 and CDR2: MDHEN, SYDVKM. CDR3 length: 10 amino acids. V was trimmed by 5 bases and J by 2 bases, leaving 0 bases between them. The CDR3 loop reads CASSNYGYTF. The DNA of the CDR3 is TGTGCCAGCAGTAACTATGGCTACACCTTC.

The V gene is TRBV4-1, the J gene TRBJ1-1; TRBD1 might be the D (6 bases). Germline CDR1 and CDR2: MGHRA and YSYEKL. The CDR3 is 14 amino acids. The V gene lost 8 bases and the J gene lost 4 bases, with 17 bases spanning the gap. The CDR3, as DNA: TGCGCCAGCGCGCCCCCAGGGGAGGGCACTGAAGCTTTCTTT. Protein: CASAPPGEGTEAFF.

This clonotype was detected ten times or more. The chain has TRBV20-1 and TRBJ1-5; TRBD1 matches 9 bases. This CDR3 spans 15 amino acids. V lost 6 bases to trimming and J lost 1 base; unmatched junction nucleotides: 7. Germline values: CDR1 DFQATT, CDR2 SNEGSKA (reference sequence). The CDR3 sequence: CSALDRGWSNQPQHF. The CDR3 region has the DNA TGCAGTGCCTTGGACAGGGGTTGGAGCAATCAGCCCCAGCATTTT.

Details on this clonotype: The junction and the germline gene differ at one end; a read error may be behind it. The J gene is TRBJ2-1, the V gene TRBV27; no definite D call. CDR1 and CDR2 from the germline V gene are MNHEY and SMNVEV (reference sequence). This CDR3 region has 13 residues. The CDR3 reads CASGSLSSNEQFF. The CDR3 DNA sequence: TGTGCCAGCGGGTCCCTCTCCTCCAATGAGCAGTTCTTC.

This rearrangement joins TRBV7-2 to TRBJ1-2; TRBD1 might be the D (6 bases). The length of the CDR3 is 16 residues. The ends were cut back, 5 bases at V and 2 bases at J, with 18 bases in the middle. Germline V gives CDR1 SGHTA, CDR2 FQGNSA. The DNA of the CDR3 is TGTGCCAGCAGCCTCAGGGGCGGTGGGGGGAACTATGGCTACACCTTC. It is translated as CASSLRGGGGNYGYTF.

The rearrangement uses TRBV12-3 or TRBV12-4 and TRBJ2-7; D is possibly TRBD2 (5 bases). V lost 3 bases and J lost 3, with 12 bases in between. This CDR3 has 14 amino acids. CDR3 nucleotides: TGTGCCAGCAGTTTTGAGGGTGGTAACTACGAGCAGTACTTC. This encodes CASSFEGGNYEQYF.

The rearrangement uses TRBV4-1 and TRBJ2-5; D ambiguous. CDR1 and CDR2 from the germline V gene are MGHRA and YSYEKL. The CDR3 sequence is 15 residues long. Trimming pared 4 bases from V and 5 bases from J, leaving 17 bases between. As DNA, the CDR3 is TGCGCCAGCAGCCCCGAGGAAGGGATTGGGGAGACCCAGTACTTC. This translates into CASSPEEGIGETQYF.

This clonotype has a count of ten or more. The chain employs TRBV7-2 and TRBJ2-7; D gene uncertain. V lost 1 base and J lost 2, with 9 bases in between. The germline CDR1 and CDR2 sequences are SGHTA and FQGNSA. The CDR3 is made up of 14 amino acids. CDR3 amino acids: CASSLEASAYEQYF. The CDR3 DNA reads TGTGCCAGCAGCTTAGAGGCAAGCGCCTACGAGCAGTACTTC.

The chain combines TRBV30 with TRBJ2-1; D may correspond to TRBD1 or TRBD2 (5 bases each). Germline CDR1 reads GTSNPN; CDR2 reads SVGIG (reference sequence). Trimming removed 5 bases from V and 8 bases from J, with 16 bases in between. This CDR3 is built from 13 residues. In DNA, the CDR3 is TGTGCCTGGGTCCGGGACCCAGGACATGAGCAGTTCTTC. Protein product: CAWVRDPGHEQFF.

The CDR3 spells CSARGLGAKNIQYF. The CDR3 DNA follows: TGCAGTGCTAGAGGTTTAGGGGCCAAAAACATTCAGTACTTC. This chain links TRBV20-1 with TRBJ2-4, with D hard to call. Germline V gene lookup returns CDR1 DFQATT and CDR2 SNEGSKA (reference sequence). This CDR3 contains 14 residues. The V and J ends lost 1 base and 1 base respectively, with 8 bases between them.

The rearrangement joins TRBV6-5 to TRBJ2-5, with unresolved D. Germline assignment: CDR1 MNHEY and CDR2 SVGAGI. V lost 6 bases and J 5 bases, leaving 19 bases between the germline ends. The CDR3 is 15 residues long. Here the CDR3 reads CASRNRVSRLETQYF. CDR3 bases: TGTGCCAGCAGGAACCGAGTCAGTAGGTTGGAGACCCAGTACTTC.

A few counts support this clonotype. The chain uses TRBV5-1 and TRBJ2-2, with 9 bases aligning to TRBD1. Losses at the gene ends were 4 bases for V and 5 bases for J; bases not matched to a gene: 9. Per germline, CDR1 SGHRS and CDR2 YFSETQ. This CDR3 has 16 residues. The CDR3 spells CASSRTGTGKTGELFF. In DNA, the CDR3 is TGCGCCAGCAGCAGGACCGGGACAGGGAAAACCGGGGAGCTGTTTTTT.

This chain uses TRBV7-2 with TRBJ2-4; D is ambiguous. Trimming removed 6 bases at V and 2 bases at J, with 11 bases between. CDR3 length: 14 amino acids. Germline V lookup: CDR1 SGHTA, CDR2 FQGNSA. The CDR3 region has the DNA TGTGCCAGCAGTTGGGGTCTTTCCAAAAACATTCAGTACTTC. Translation: CASSWGLSKNIQYF.

This clonotype was seen more than once but under ten times. V usage is TRBV4-3 and J usage is TRBJ1-4; D unresolved. Between the trimmed V and J ends, which lost 2 bases and 0 bases, there was a span of 10 bases. Germline V gene data show CDR1 as LGHNA and CDR2 as YSLEER. This CDR3 is 16 amino acids long. CDR3 region: CASSQQRAATNEKLFF. CDR3 sequence (DNA): TGCGCCAGCAGCCAACAGAGGGCGGCAACTAATGAAAAACTGTTTTTT.

The table lists this clonotype with many counts. The chain recombines TRBV7-9 with TRBJ2-5; D unresolved. Germline assignment: CDR1 SEHNR and CDR2 FQNEAQ (reference sequence). Trimming took 2 bases from V and 5 from J, leaving 9 bases between them. The CDR3 length is 13 residues. The chain's CDR3 is CASSLTNEETQYF. CDR3 nucleotide sequence: TGTGCCAGCAGCTTAACTAACGAGGAGACCCAGTACTTC.

This chain joins TRBV5-6 and TRBJ2-1; a weak D match, TRBD2 (6 bases). Germline assignment: CDR1 SGHDT and CDR2 YYEEEE. V gave up 4 bases and J gave up 3 bases, with 11 bases separating them. The CDR3 loop spans 14 amino acids. CDR3 DNA sequence: TGTGCCAGCAGCGTAGGGCGGGACTACAATGAGCAGTTCTTC. It translates to CASSVGRDYNEQFF.

This clonotype was seen repeatedly, ten times or more. This rearrangement joins TRBV20-1 to TRBJ2-5; possibly TRBD2 for D (6 bases). Germline V gene data show CDR1 as DFQATT and CDR2 as SNEGSKA (reference sequence). Trimming removed 6 bases from V and 2 bases from J, with 13 bases in between. The CDR3 extends over 13 amino acids. CDR3 sequence reads: CSARSGAQETQYF. The DNA for the CDR3 is TGCAGTGCCCGTAGCGGTGCGCAAGAGACCCAGTACTTC.

This clonotype occurred a few times. The genes are TRBV7-2 and TRBJ2-5; no clear D gene. The germline V and J ends were trimmed by 5 bases and 0 bases, with 16 bases remaining between them. The V gene's germline CDR1 is SGHTA and CDR2 FQGNSA. There are 16 residues in the CDR3. The CDR3 DNA follows: TGTGCCAGCAGCCCTGGCTCCAGTTCGTACCAAGAGACCCAGTACTTC. Residues: CASSPGSSSYQETQYF.

This clonotype was counted a few times. DNA for the CDR3: TGTGCCAGCAGTGAAACCCGTCGGGTACCATACAATGAGCAGTTCTTC. Encoded protein: CASSETRRVPYNEQFF. V is TRBV6-1 and J is TRBJ2-1; no definite D call. V gave up 2 bases and J gave up 4 bases, with 15 bases separating them. CDR1 is MNHNS, CDR2 SASEGT, per germline. The CDR3 is made up of 16 amino acids.

There are a few counts of this clonotype. The chain combines TRBV4-2 with TRBJ2-7; 10 nucleotides line up with TRBD2. This CDR3 is built from 16 residues. Per germline, CDR1 LGHNA and CDR2 YNFKEQ. J lost 4 bases, V lost 0 bases, and 6 bases had no gene match. CDR3 DNA: TGTGCCAGCAGCCAAGAGGAAGCGGGGGGGGAGTACGAGCAGTACTTC. This translates into CASSQEEAGGEYEQYF.

The chain recombines TRBV7-2 with TRBJ2-3; 10 bases line up with TRBD2. Germline V CDR1 and CDR2: SGHTA, FQGNSA. V gave up 1 base and J gave up 15 bases; unmatched junction bases: 7. The CDR3 is 13 amino acids. The CDR3 protein is CASSLGLAGDRYF. In nucleotides, the CDR3 is TGTGCCAGCAGCTTAGGTCTAGCGGGAGATCGATATTTT.

V and J are TRBV24-1 and TRBJ2-2; tentatively, D is TRBD1 or TRBD2 (5 bases each). The CDR3 length is 16 residues. V was clipped by 3 bases and J by 0 bases, with 10 bases between them. Germline loops: CDR1 KGHDR, CDR2 SFDVKD. The CDR3: CATSDGSRANTGELFF. As DNA, the CDR3 is TGTGCCACCAGTGATGGGAGCAGGGCGAACACCGGGGAGCTGTTTTTT.

The V and J genes are TRBV6-6 and TRBJ1-4; D is undetermined. CDR1 MNHNY and CDR2 SVGAGI come from the germline V gene (reference sequence). The CDR3 totals 13 residues. Trimming took off 0 bases at V and 8 bases at J, with 7 bases between the two ends. The CDR3, as DNA: TGTGCCAGCAGTTACTCGGACGGAGAAAAACTGTTTTTT. Its protein is CASSYSDGEKLFF.

Concerning this clonotype itself: A read error may explain this, as a much larger clone is one base away. CDR3: CASSFLSGTDTKYF. As DNA, the CDR3 is TGTGCCAGCAGTTTCCTTAGCGGCACAGATACGAAGTATTTT. The V call is TRBV28, the J call TRBJ2-3; perhaps TRBD2 as D (6 bases). The CDR3 loop spans 14 amino acids. Germline CDR1 and CDR2: MDHEN and SYDVKM.